This TCR beta chain was identified in a study of T cell responses to AZD1222 COVID-19 vaccine. Study-wide points: Repertoire samples came only from after the peak T cell response.

Whether given at about 4 or about 12 weeks, second doses were pooled. As for this clone: As yet, its antigen is unknown.

V was pared by 4 bases and J by 4 bases, with 16 bases between. Germline V lookup: CDR1 WNHNN, CDR2 SYGVQD (reference sequence). The CDR3 contains 15 residues. Profiled with immunoSEQ multiplex PCR; TCRdb holds only in-frame clones, not every one. The sample carries fewer than 150,000 clones, approximately 90% recorded once. The clonotype originates from an adult who received the AZD1222 COVID-19 vaccine. The chain couples TRBV10-1 to TRBJ2-5; D gene ambiguous. The sequenced sample was peripheral blood, obtained 28 days after the second AZD1222 dose. CDR3 in DNA: TGCGCCAGCAGTGGAGCGAGTGGGTCACGAGAGACCCAGTACTTC. Residues: CASSGASGSRETQYF.